Listed below are T cell receptor beta chains from one sample, sequenced in a study of T cell clonotyping in hematopoietic cell transplantation. The protocol was immunoSEQ multiplex PCR, while the TCRdb copy is restricted to in-frame clones and leaves out a portion. The sample holds 60,000 to 75,000 clones, 94% seen once. Sequenced: peripheral blood mononuclear cells. All receptors derive from a man aged 50-60 years in good health. Some clones in this sample may be carry-over from other donors' samples. Each CDR3 is given with its conserved first and last residue. A D gene is named only where the DNA matches it firmly. Only some rows state a clone size, as once, few, many or a class for expanded clones.

TRBV16	TRBD1	TRBJ1-5	.	CASSRSDRGHNQPQHF	TGTGCCAGCAGCCGTTCCGACAGGGGGCATAATCAGCCCCAGCATTTT
TRBV19	TRBD1	TRBJ2-7	.	CASSPPPGTAYEQYF	TGTGCCAGTAGTCCCCCGCCAGGGACAGCTTACGAGCAGTACTTC
TRBV30	.	TRBJ2-7	.	CAWSPTQFYEQYF	TGTGCCTGGAGCCCCACGCAATTCTACGAGCAGTACTTC
TRBV5-1	TRBD1	TRBJ1-6	.	CASSLTHRGLSSYNSPLHF	TGCGCCAGCAGCCTGACCCACAGGGGGCTCAGCTCCTATAATTCACCCCTCCACTTT
TRBV19	TRBD1	TRBJ1-6	.	CASSERDRSNSPLHF	TGTGCCAGTAGTGAAAGGGACAGATCGAATTCACCCCTCCACTTT
TRBV7-2	.	TRBJ2-2	.	CASSLGQPNTGELFF	TGTGCCAGCAGCCTCGGACAGCCGAACACCGGGGAGCTGTTTTTT
TRBV19	.	TRBJ1-4	.	CASSSDRDGKLFF	TGTGCCAGTAGTAGCGACAGAGATGGAAAACTGTTTTTT
TRBV4-2	TRBD1	TRBJ2-2	.	CASSLGTGANTGELFF	TGTGCCAGCAGCCTAGGGACAGGCGCGAACACCGGGGAGCTGTTTTTT
TRBV28	TRBD2	TRBJ2-2	once	CASSPPGTSGRGTGELFF	TGTGCCAGCAGTCCGCCCGGGACTAGCGGGAGAGGAACCGGGGAGCTGTTTTTT
TRBV29-1	TRBD2	TRBJ2-1	.	CSASQAGVEIF	TGCAGCGCCAGTCAAGCGGGGGTGGAGATCTTC
TRBV4-2	.	TRBJ1-3	.	CASSQGQGGLSGNTIYF	TGTGCCAGCAGCCAAGGTCAGGGAGGACTCTCTGGAAACACCATATATTTT
TRBV7-2	TRBD1	TRBJ1-2	once	CASSFDRGGNYGYTF	TGTGCCAGCAGCTTTGACAGGGGCGGCAACTATGGCTACACCTTC
TRBV7-9	.	TRBJ1-4	.	CASSFRTANEKLFF	TGTGCCAGCAGCTTTAGGACTGCGAATGAAAAACTGTTTTTT
TRBV9	.	TRBJ1-2	.	CASSPGHRDPSGYTF	TGTGCCAGCAGCCCAGGACACAGGGATCCAAGTGGCTACACCTTC
TRBV5-1	.	TRBJ2-1	.	CASTRLPSMNEQFF	TGCGCCAGCACAAGACTACCCTCTATGAATGAGCAGTTCTTC
TRBV2	TRBD1	TRBJ1-2	.	CASSQQGKVYGYTF	TGTGCCAGCAGCCAACAGGGGAAGGTCTATGGCTACACCTTC
TRBV5-1	TRBD2	TRBJ2-2	.	CASSPGLAIPGELFF	TGCGCCAGCAGCCCGGGACTAGCGATCCCCGGGGAGCTGTTTTTT
TRBV5-1	TRBD1	TRBJ1-1	.	CASSALEGANTEAFF	TGCGCCAGCAGCGCCTTAGAGGGGGCAAACACTGAAGCTTTCTTT
TRBV27	TRBD2	TRBJ2-3	.	CASRRLAAGADTQYF	TGTGCCAGCAGAAGACTAGCGGCAGGCGCAGATACGCAGTATTTT
TRBV20-1	.	TRBJ2-7	.	CSAPANYEQYF	TGCAGTGCTCCCGCGAATTACGAGCAGTACTTC
TRBV7-3	.	TRBJ1-2	few	CASSPDAGVYGYTF	TGTGCCAGCAGCCCAGACGCGGGAGTCTATGGCTACACCTTC
TRBV7-2	TRBD2	TRBJ2-1	.	CASSTGLAGYNEQFF	TGTGCCAGCAGCACGGGACTAGCGGGGTACAATGAGCAGTTCTTC
TRBV12-5	TRBD1	TRBJ1-2	few	CASSYGTANYGYTF	TGTGCTAGCTCTTACGGGACAGCGAACTATGGCTACACCTTC
TRBV12-5	.	TRBJ2-2	.	CASGLLAVHTGELFF	TGTGCTAGTGGTTTGTTAGCTGTCCACACCGGGGAGCTGTTTTTT
TRBV7-2	.	TRBJ1-5	.	CASSQLAGNQPQHF	TGTGCCAGCAGCCAACTAGCAGGGAATCAGCCCCAGCATTTT
TRBV4-2	.	TRBJ2-7	once	CASSKEYSSYEQYF	TGTGCCAGCAGCAAAGAGTATAGCTCCTACGAGCAGTACTTC
TRBV11-2	TRBD1	TRBJ2-7	.	CASSPYRIGTGWTHEQYF	TGTGCCAGCAGCCCATACCGAATTGGGACAGGGTGGACCCACGAGCAGTACTTC
TRBV11-2	TRBD1	TRBJ2-7	.	CASRRGTGVYEQYF	TGTGCCAGCAGAAGGGGGACAGGGGTATACGAGCAGTACTTC
TRBV6-1	.	TRBJ2-7	.	CASGVRRYEQYF	TGTGCCAGCGGGGTCAGACGTTACGAGCAGTACTTC
TRBV6-1	.	TRBJ2-7	.	CASSDGDREGQYF	TGTGCCAGCAGTGACGGGGACCGAGAAGGGCAGTACTTC
TRBV29-1	.	TRBJ1-3	.	CSVEVGGGNTIYF	TGCAGCGTTGAAGTGGGGGGTGGAAACACCATATATTTT
TRBV28	.	TRBJ1-2	.	CATFSGTNYGYTF	TGTGCCACCTTCTCAGGGACAAACTATGGCTACACCTTC
TRBV6-5	.	TRBJ1-1	.	CASSPQGVVTEAFF	TGTGCCAGCAGTCCACAGGGAGTGGTCACTGAAGCTTTCTTT
TRBV5-1	TRBD1	TRBJ2-2	.	CASSLPSGQVNTGELFF	TGCGCCAGCAGCTTGCCCTCCGGACAGGTGAACACCGGGGAGCTGTTTTTT
TRBV6-4	.	TRBJ2-6	.	CASSESGLSGANVLTF	TGTGCCAGCAGTGAATCGGGGCTCTCTGGGGCCAACGTCCTGACTTTC
TRBV27	.	TRBJ2-7	.	CASSSPTTATYEQYF	TGTGCCAGCAGTTCCCCAACGACAGCTACCTACGAGCAGTACTTC
TRBV28	TRBD1	TRBJ2-7	.	CASSLAGQGANEQYF	TGTGCCAGCAGTCTTGCGGGACAGGGGGCTAACGAGCAGTACTTC